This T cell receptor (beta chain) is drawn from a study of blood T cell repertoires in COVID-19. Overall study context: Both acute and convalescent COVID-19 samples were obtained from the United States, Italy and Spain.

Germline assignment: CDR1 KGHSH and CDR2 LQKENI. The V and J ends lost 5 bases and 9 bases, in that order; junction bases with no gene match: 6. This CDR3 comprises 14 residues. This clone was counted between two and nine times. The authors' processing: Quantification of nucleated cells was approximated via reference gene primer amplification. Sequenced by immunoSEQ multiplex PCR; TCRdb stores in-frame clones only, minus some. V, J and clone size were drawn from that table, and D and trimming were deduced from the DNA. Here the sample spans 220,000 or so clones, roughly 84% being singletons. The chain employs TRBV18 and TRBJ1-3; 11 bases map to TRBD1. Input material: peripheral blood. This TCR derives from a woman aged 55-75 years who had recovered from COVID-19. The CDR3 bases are TGTGCCAGCTCAGAGGACAGGGGGCTGGCCACCATATATTTT. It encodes CASSEDRGLATIYF. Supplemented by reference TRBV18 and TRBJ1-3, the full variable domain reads NAGVMQNPRHLVRRRGQEARLRCSPMKGHSHVYWYRQLPEEGLKFMVYLQKENIIDESGMPKERFSAEFPKEGPSILRIQQVVRGDSAAYFCASSEDRGLATIYFGEGSWLTVV.